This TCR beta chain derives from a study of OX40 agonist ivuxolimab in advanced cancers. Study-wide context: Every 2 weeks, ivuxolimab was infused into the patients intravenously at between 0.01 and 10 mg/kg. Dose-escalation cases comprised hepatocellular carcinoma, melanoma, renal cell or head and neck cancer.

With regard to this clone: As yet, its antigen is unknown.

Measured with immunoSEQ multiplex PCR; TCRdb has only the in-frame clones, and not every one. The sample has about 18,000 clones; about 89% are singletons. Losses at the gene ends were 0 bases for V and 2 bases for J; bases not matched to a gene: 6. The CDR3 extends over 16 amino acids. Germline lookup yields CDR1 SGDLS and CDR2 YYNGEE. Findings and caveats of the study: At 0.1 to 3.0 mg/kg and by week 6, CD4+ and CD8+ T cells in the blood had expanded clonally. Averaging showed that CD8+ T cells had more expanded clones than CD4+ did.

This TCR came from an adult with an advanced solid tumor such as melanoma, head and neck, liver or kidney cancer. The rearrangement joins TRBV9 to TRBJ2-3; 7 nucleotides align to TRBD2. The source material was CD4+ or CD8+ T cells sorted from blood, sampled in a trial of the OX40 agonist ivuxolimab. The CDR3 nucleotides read TGTGCCAGCAGCGTAGTGGGGCTAGCGGACACAGATACGCAGTATTTT. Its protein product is CASSVVGLADTDTQYF.